This TCR beta chain came from a study of fetal regulatory T cell absence and autoimmunity. Deletions cut 2 bases from V and 3 bases from J, with 11 bases between. The CDR3 spans 14 residues. Germline loops: CDR1 SQVTM, CDR2 ANQGSEA. Findings and limits, study-wide: Pancreas and cord blood did not differ much in TRB family usage. Oligoclonal TCR enrichment in pancreas over cord blood reached over 95-fold for some clones.

Of note for this clone: Its antigen remains unknown.

Produced via immunoSEQ multiplex PCR; TCRdb's table is partial and in-frame only. The sample holds approximately 46,000 clones, about 86% seen once. Sequencing was carried out using cord blood. The gene calls are TRBV29-1 and TRBJ2-1; D might be TRBD2 (5 bases). The sequence derives from a newborn boy with IPEX syndrome. DNA for the CDR3: TGCAGCGTTGAATCCACTAGTTACTACAATGAGCAGTTCTTC. Encoded protein: CSVESTSYYNEQFF.